One and the same sample provided the 29 T cell receptor beta chains below, sequenced in a study of regulatory dendritic cells for organ transplantation. Sorted T cells were CFSE-labeled and cultured 5 days with allogeneic regulatory or mature dendritic cells at 1:10. Libraries were prepared by immunoSEQ multiplex PCR; TCRdb keeps only in-frame clonotypes and omits some of them. The table shows over 9,500 clones, with nearly 90% occurring only once. The antigens these receptors bind are not known. The source material was naive CD8+ T cells from blood cultured with regulatory dendritic cells. Subset given: CD45RA+ naive T cells. Receptors originate from a human donor in good health.

The count of this clone is one. The CDR3 here is CASSPGEEGYTF. The CDR3 DNA is TGTGCCAGCAGCCCGGGTGAAGAGGGCTACACCTTC. V usage is TRBV2 and J usage is TRBJ1-2; no reliable D call. The V gene lost 6 bases and the J gene lost 8 bases, with 13 bases spanning the gap. The CDR3 has 12 amino acids. Germline CDR1 reads SNHLY; CDR2 reads FYNNEI.

This clone was observed a handful of times. The V call is TRBV6-5, the J call TRBJ1-1; no definite D call. The ends were cut back, 0 bases at V and 0 bases at J, with 2 bases in the middle. The CDR3 loop spans 13 amino acids. Per the germline V gene, CDR1 is MNHEY and CDR2 is SVGAGI. The CDR3 here is CASSYSLNTEAFF. For the CDR3, the DNA is TGTGCCAGCAGTTACTCCCTGAACACTGAAGCTTTCTTT.

The chain combines TRBV7-2 with TRBJ2-3, with 8 bases that match TRBD2. Germline loops: CDR1 SGHTA, CDR2 FQGNSA. This CDR3 is 18 amino acids long. After removal of 4 bases from V and 6 bases from J, the junction contained 18 bases not matched to a gene. CDR3 region: CASSSPPFTGGPRDTQYF. The DNA of the CDR3 is TGTGCCAGCAGCTCCCCTCCTTTCACGGGAGGGCCGCGCGATACGCAGTATTTT.

This clone turned up a few times. The rearrangement joins TRBV6-5 to TRBJ1-4; D not certain. V lost 6 bases to trimming and J lost 8 bases, with 10 bases between them. Per the germline V gene, CDR1 is MNHEY and CDR2 is SVGAGI. The CDR3 is 12 amino acids. CDR3 sequence: CASSPPGEKLFF. The CDR3 region has the DNA TGTGCCAGCAGCCCCCCGGGGGAAAAACTGTTTTTT.

J is TRBJ2-7 and V is TRBV5-8; 7 bases align to TRBD1. Germline CDR1 SGHTS, CDR2 YDEGEE. Unmatched junction bases numbered 10, after V lost 0 bases and J lost 7 bases. The CDR3 has 15 residues. CDR3 DNA: TGTGCCAGCAGCTTGGCCGGACAGGACTCAAGGGAGCAGTACTTC. Its protein product is CASSLAGQDSREQYF.

The genes are TRBV25-1 and TRBJ1-5, with TRBD1 as a possible D gene (5 bases). The length of the CDR3 is 14 residues. Trimming removed 2 bases from V and 2 bases from J, with 7 bases in between. The germline gives CDR1 MGHDK, CDR2 SYGVNS. As DNA, the CDR3 is TGTGCCAGCAGTGAAGGGGCGGGCAATCAGCCCCAGCATTTT. This translates into CASSEGAGNQPQHF.

This chain uses TRBV9 with TRBJ2-1, with 14 bases matching TRBD2. The V segment lost 5 bases and the J segment 9 bases; nucleotides outside the gene matches: 7. CDR1 and CDR2 (germline): SGDLS, YYNGEE. CDR3 length equals 15 residues. This chain's CDR3 is CASRAGTSGSGEQFF. For the CDR3, the DNA is TGTGCCAGCAGAGCCGGGACTAGCGGGAGCGGTGAGCAGTTCTTC.

This chain joins TRBV6-5 and TRBJ2-7, with 8 bases fitting TRBD2. V lost 0 bases and J lost 6; bases outside the gene matches: 10. The CDR3 runs to 16 residues. The V gene's germline CDR1 is MNHEY and CDR2 SVGAGI. The CDR3 DNA reads as TGTGCCAGCAGTTACTCCCCAACGGGAGGGCCACGCGAGCAGTACTTC. It specifies CASSYSPTGGPREQYF.

The genes are TRBV27 and TRBJ2-7; tentatively, D is TRBD1 (5 bases). CDR1 is MNHEY, CDR2 SMNVEV, per germline (reference sequence). The CDR3 has 13 residues. Between the trimmed V and J ends, which lost 8 bases and 7 bases, there was a span of 18 bases. This CDR3 is CASWTLSLGEQYF. The CDR3 DNA reads as TGTGCCAGCTGGACACTCTCCCTGGGGGAGCAGTACTTC.

The CDR3 nucleotides read TGTGCCAGCAGCCAAGATATGAGGGAGGATGGCTACACCTTC. The encoded protein is CASSQDMREDGYTF. The rearrangement joins TRBV14 to TRBJ1-2; D remains unclear. CDR3 size: 14 residues. The germline V gene has CDR1 SGHDN and CDR2 FVKESK. V was trimmed by 0 bases and J by 6 bases, leaving 11 bases between them.

This clone was picked up a small number of times. This chain connects TRBV30 to TRBJ1-2; D may be TRBD1 (6 bases). The germline V gene encodes CDR1 GTSNPN and CDR2 SVGIG (reference sequence). V was clipped by 5 bases and J by 4 bases, with 17 bases between them. CDR3 length: 14 residues. The CDR3 loop is CAWDSAGASYGYTF. CDR3 nucleotides: TGTGCCTGGGACTCGGCAGGGGCCAGCTATGGCTACACCTTC.

V is TRBV5-4 and J is TRBJ2-3, with 7 nucleotides matching TRBD1. Germline CDR1 SGHNT, CDR2 YYREEE (reference sequence). After removal of 7 bases from V and 6 bases from J, the junction contained 11 bases not matched to a gene. This CDR3 is built from 14 residues. The CDR3 loop reads CASGPTGAADTQYF. For the CDR3, the DNA is TGTGCCAGCGGACCAACAGGGGCGGCGGATACGCAGTATTTT.

This chain connects TRBV19 to TRBJ1-1; 8 bases match TRBD1. V dropped 1 base and J dropped 1; count of bases not matched to a gene: 2. Germline values: CDR1 LNHDA, CDR2 SQIVND (reference sequence). The CDR3 covers 15 residues. CDR3 residues: CASSIVTGANTEAFF. In DNA form, the CDR3 reads TGTGCCAGTAGTATAGTGACAGGGGCGAACACTGAAGCTTTCTTT.

The chain couples TRBV6-5 to TRBJ2-7; D ambiguous. CDR1 is MNHEY and CDR2 is SVGAGI in the germline V gene. CDR3 length: 15 residues. Between the trimmed V and J ends, which lost 0 bases and 2 bases, there was a span of 11 bases. CDR3 residues: CASSYSRNNPYEQYF. CDR3 DNA sequence: TGTGCCAGCAGTTACTCGAGGAACAATCCCTACGAGCAGTACTTC.

The chain carries TRBV19 and TRBJ1-1; D is unclear. The CDR3 sequence is 11 residues long. CDR1 LNHDA and CDR2 SQIVND come from the germline V gene (reference sequence). V was pared by 6 bases and J by 3 bases, with 5 bases between. The CDR3 reads CASSSHTEAFF. CDR3 sequence (DNA): TGTGCCAGTAGCTCACACACTGAAGCTTTCTTT.

The rearrangement links TRBV28 to TRBJ2-7, with 9 bases aligning to TRBD2. This CDR3 is 14 amino acids long. Unmatched junction bases numbered 8, after V lost 6 bases and J lost 5 bases. In germline, CDR1 is MDHEN, CDR2 SYDVKM. CDR3 nucleotides: TGTGCCAGCAGCCCCGGGACTAGCAACCACGAGCAGTACTTC. This encodes CASSPGTSNHEQYF. Combining the CDR3 with reference TRBV28 and TRBJ2-7 gives the whole variable domain DVKVTQSSRYLVKRTGEKVFLECVQDMDHENMFWYRQDPGLGLRLIYFSYDVKMKEKGDIPEGYSVSREKKERFSLILESASTNQTSMYLCASSPGTSNHEQYFGPGTRLTVT.

This clone occurred a few times. V gene TRBV9 combines with J gene TRBJ2-7, with D possibly TRBD2 on 5 matching bases. The CDR3 has 14 amino acids. V was pared by 0 bases and J by 5 bases, with 12 bases between. Per the germline V gene, CDR1 is SGDLS and CDR2 is YYNGEE. In DNA form, the CDR3 reads TGTGCCAGCAGCGTAGGAGGGAGTTCCCACGAGCAGTACTTC. It yields the protein CASSVGGSSHEQYF.

V and J are TRBV9 and TRBJ2-3; TRBD2 aligns across 9 bases. Trimming at V came to 0 bases and at J to 5 bases, leaving 16 bases not matched to a gene. The germline CDR1 and CDR2 sequences are SGDLS and YYNGEE. The length of the CDR3 is 19 residues. The DNA of the CDR3 is TGTGCCAGCAGCGTAGGACTAGCGGAACACCCGGGGTTTGTAGATACGCAGTATTTT. Translated, it gives CASSVGLAEHPGFVDTQYF.

The J gene is TRBJ1-4, the V gene TRBV27, with D tentatively TRBD1 (5 bases). With 9 bases removed from V and 5 bases from J, the gap between germline ends came to 13 bases. The CDR3 is made up of 13 amino acids. From germline, CDR1 is MNHEY and CDR2 SMNVEV (reference sequence). CDR3 nucleotides: TGTGCCAGTGCCAGGGTGCGGAATGAAAAACTGTTTTTT. Its translation: CASARVRNEKLFF.

V is TRBV27 and J is TRBJ2-1; D possibly corresponds to TRBD1 (6 bases). Deletions cut 3 bases from V and 2 bases from J, with 11 bases between. The CDR3 contains 15 residues. CDR1 MNHEY and CDR2 SMNVEV come from the germline V gene (reference sequence). Here the CDR3 reads CASSLGAEPYNEQFF. The CDR3 nucleotides read TGTGCCAGCAGTTTGGGGGCTGAACCCTACAATGAGCAGTTCTTC.

The rearrangement joins TRBV6-4 to TRBJ2-1; 10 positions agree with TRBD2. This CDR3 has 14 residues. Germline V gene sequence: CDR1 MRHNA, CDR2 SNTAGT. The V and J ends lost 4 bases and 6 bases, in that order; junction bases with no gene match: 3. CDR3 loop: CASSGSGGLNEQFF. The CDR3 DNA follows: TGTGCCAGCAGTGGTAGCGGGGGGCTCAATGAGCAGTTCTTC.

The chain carries TRBV28 and TRBJ1-5; D unresolved. V was pared by 7 bases and J by 5 bases, with 15 bases between. Germline V CDR1 and CDR2: MDHEN, SYDVKM. The CDR3 totals 14 residues. CDR3 coding DNA: TGTGCCAGCACCTTTATTGGGTCTTATCAGCCCCAGCATTTT. Encoded protein: CASTFIGSYQPQHF.

This rearrangement joins TRBV13 to TRBJ1-5, with 7 nucleotides matching TRBD1. With 2 bases clipped from V and 2 bases from J, the junction kept 3 bases outside the gene matches. Germline CDR1 reads PRHDT; CDR2 reads FYEKMQ (reference sequence). The length of the CDR3 is 15 residues. This CDR3 is CASSLRGLGNQPQHF. CDR3 DNA: TGTGCCAGCAGCTTAAGGGGGCTAGGCAATCAGCCCCAGCATTTT. The full variable domain, rest sourced from reference TRBV13 and TRBJ1-5, is AAGVIQSPRHLIKEKRETATLKCYPIPRHDTVYWYQQGPGQDPQFLISFYEKMQSDKGSIPDRFSAQQFSDYHSELNMSSLELGDSALYFCASSLRGLGNQPQHFGDGTRLSIL.

This chain links TRBV7-8 with TRBJ2-7; D tentatively fits TRBD1 or TRBD2 (6 bases each). The length of the CDR3 is 16 residues. V shed 0 bases and J shed 5 bases, with 17 bases lying between them. Germline CDR1 is SGHVS and CDR2 is FQNEAQ. DNA for the CDR3: TGTGCCAGCAGCTTAGCGGGGGGCGGGGTCGGAGACGAGCAGTACTTC. Its protein is CASSLAGGGVGDEQYF.

The V gene is TRBV29-1, the J gene TRBJ2-1; possible D gene TRBD2, 6 bases. The CDR3 totals 15 residues. Per the germline V gene, CDR1 is SQVTM and CDR2 is ANQGSEA. The V end lost 3 bases, the J end lost 0 bases, and 12 bases lay between the germline ends. This chain's CDR3 is CSVEKGGISYNEQFF. In DNA, the CDR3 is TGCAGCGTTGAGAAAGGCGGGATCTCCTACAATGAGCAGTTCTTC.

The chain is built from TRBV30 and TRBJ1-1; D unresolved. V dropped 5 bases and J dropped 9 bases, with 19 bases sitting between them. The CDR3 spans 13 residues. Germline values: CDR1 GTSNPN, CDR2 SVGIG (reference sequence). The CDR3: CAWWAEVAQKAFF. The CDR3 DNA reads TGTGCCTGGTGGGCGGAGGTAGCCCAAAAAGCTTTCTTT.

The chain recombines TRBV7-8 with TRBJ2-3; the D gene is possibly TRBD2 (6 bases). CDR3 length: 15 amino acids. The ends were cut back, 0 bases at V and 6 bases at J, with 13 bases in the middle. Germline CDR1 and CDR2: SGHVS and FQNEAQ. The CDR3 protein is CASSLAGGSTDTQYF. CDR3 nucleotides: TGTGCCAGCAGCTTAGCGGGAGGATCAACTGATACGCAGTATTTT.

The chain joins TRBV4-1 to TRBJ2-7; no clear D gene. The CDR3 length is 14 residues. V was trimmed by 1 base and J by 2 bases, leaving 9 bases between them. CDR1 is MGHRA and CDR2 is YSYEKL in the germline V gene. CDR3 loop: CASSQGSYPYEQYF. Written as DNA, the CDR3 is TGCGCCAGCAGCCAAGGCAGCTACCCCTACGAGCAGTACTTC.

The chain is built from TRBV18 and TRBJ1-4; perhaps TRBD1 as D (5 bases). V dropped 3 bases and J dropped 3 bases, with 11 bases sitting between them. CDR3 length: 15 residues. Per germline, CDR1 KGHSH and CDR2 LQKENI. CDR3 sequence reads: CASSPWAGSNEKLFF. CDR3 sequence (DNA): TGTGCCAGCTCACCCTGGGCAGGGTCTAATGAAAAACTGTTTTTT. The full variable domain, with the rest looked up from reference TRBV18 and TRBJ1-4, is NAGVMQNPRHLVRRRGQEARLRCSPMKGHSHVYWYRQLPEEGLKFMVYLQKENIIDESGMPKERFSAEFPKEGPSILRIQQVVRGDSAAYFCASSPWAGSNEKLFFGSGTQLSVL.